Shown below are 2 T cell receptor beta chains from a single sample sequenced in a study of blood T cell repertoires in COVID-19. Profiling relied on immunoSEQ multiplex PCR, and the TCRdb table lists in-frame clones only, not all of them. The repertoire holds some 150,000 clones, with around four fifths as singletons. Sequencing used peripheral blood. Receptors originate from a woman aged 40 to 50 with active or convalescent COVID-19.

This sequence joins TRBV2 and TRBJ2-5; D not certain. The germline V gene has CDR1 SNHLY and CDR2 FYNNEI. The CDR3 length is 12 residues. The V and J ends lost 5 bases and 7 bases respectively, with 11 bases between them. CDR3 bases: TGTGCCAGCAGTCGAGGCTCCGGGACCCAGTACTTC. This translates into CASSRGSGTQYF.

This chain uses TRBV9 with TRBJ2-3; TRBD2 is a possible D gene (6 bases). CDR1 SGDLS and CDR2 YYNGEE come from the germline V gene. The ends were cut back, 0 bases at V and 1 base at J, with 21 bases in the middle. This CDR3 contains 19 residues. CDR3 sequence (DNA): TGTGCCAGCAGCGTAGTCTCTTATGGAGGAGGGCAGGGCACAGATACGCAGTATTTT. It is translated as CASSVVSYGGGQGTDTQYF.